The 16 T cell receptor beta chains given below trace back to one sample, sequenced in a study of blood T cell repertoires in COVID-19. The repertoire was sequenced with immunoSEQ multiplex PCR; TCRdb's copy has only in-frame clones and lacks some. The sample lists 150,000 to 200,000 clones, roughly 86% seen once, with 2.5% to 3.5% in the top ten. What was sequenced was peripheral blood. The receptors were sampled from a woman aged 25 to 39 with active or convalescent COVID-19.

This sequence joins TRBV19 and TRBJ1-2; tentative D call: TRBD1 (5 bases). The germline V gene has CDR1 LNHDA and CDR2 SQIVND (reference sequence). V gave up 5 bases and J gave up 2 bases, with 15 bases separating them. CDR3 size: 15 residues. The CDR3 sequence is CASSFPGYGNYGYTF. DNA for the CDR3: TGTGCCAGTAGTTTTCCAGGGTACGGAAACTATGGCTACACCTTC.

This clone was recorded once. The V call is TRBV4-1, the J call TRBJ2-7, with D possibly TRBD1 on 6 matching bases. Trimming stripped 5 bases from V and 1 base from J, with 15 bases between. The CDR3 is 15 residues long. Looked up from germline, CDR1 is MGHRA and CDR2 is YSYEKL. Written as DNA, the CDR3 is TGCGCCAGCAGCGATATCCCAGGGGAATCCTACGAGCAGTACTTC. Translated, it gives CASSDIPGESYEQYF.

The chain is built from TRBV3-1 (or the pseudogene TRBV3-2) and TRBJ2-3; 13 positions match TRBD2. Losses at the gene ends were 3 bases for V and 8 bases for J; bases not matched to a gene: 8. Per the germline V gene, CDR1 is LGHDT and CDR2 is YNNKEL (reference sequence). The CDR3 extends over 16 amino acids. In DNA form, the CDR3 reads TGTGCCAGCAGCCACAGTAGGACTAGCGGGAGTGGTACGCAGTATTTT. Translation: CASSHSRTSGSGTQYF.

V is TRBV19 and J is TRBJ1-4, with TRBD1 as a possible D gene (6 bases). The length of the CDR3 is 12 residues. Germline loops: CDR1 LNHDA, CDR2 SQIVND (reference sequence). Trimming removed 9 bases from V and 8 bases from J, with 13 bases in between. The CDR3 coding sequence is TGTGCCAGCCGGACAGCTGGGGAAAAACTGTTTTTT. Translated, it gives CASRTAGEKLFF.

The gene calls are TRBV7-2 and TRBJ2-5, with 9 bases lining up with TRBD1. This CDR3 contains 15 residues. J lost 4 bases, V lost 5 bases, and 8 bases had no gene match. The germline V gene has CDR1 SGHTA and CDR2 FQGNSA. CDR3 DNA: TGTGCCAGCAGCACCGGACAGGGGTGGTCAGAGACCCAGTACTTC. This sequence encodes CASSTGQGWSETQYF.

This clone was picked up a small number of times. The chain has TRBV28 and TRBJ1-2; D is perhaps TRBD1 (6 bases). The CDR3 has 16 amino acids. Trimming left V 6 bases short and J 6 bases short, with 23 bases between. Germline values: CDR1 MDHEN, CDR2 SYDVKM. DNA for the CDR3: TGTGCCAGCAGCCCTCTTCCCCCAGTGGGGGCAGATGGCTACACCTTC. The encoded protein is CASSPLPPVGADGYTF.

The chain employs TRBV9 and TRBJ1-1; the D is unclear. Trimming removed 4 bases at V and 4 bases at J, with 14 bases between. CDR3 length: 14 residues. Germline CDR1 is SGDLS and CDR2 is YYNGEE. Here the CDR3 DNA reads TGTGCCAGCAGCCCTCCCCCGCACTTCACTGAAGCTTTCTTT. This gives the protein CASSPPPHFTEAFF.

This chain connects TRBV28 to TRBJ1-3; D remains unclear. The germline CDR1 and CDR2 sequences are MDHEN and SYDVKM. Trimming left V 2 bases short and J 0 bases short, with 8 bases between. This CDR3 is built from 15 residues. DNA for the CDR3: TGTGCCAGCAGTTTACTAGCGAGCTCTGGAAACACCATATATTTT. This translates into CASSLLASSGNTIYF.

The J gene is TRBJ2-1, the V gene TRBV10-1; 15 positions match TRBD2. V dropped 6 bases and J dropped 7; count of bases not matched to a gene: 4. The CDR3 is 15 amino acids. Germline CDR1 and CDR2: WNHNN and SYGVQD (reference sequence). CDR3 sequence: CASSRTSGRGNEQFF. CDR3 in DNA: TGCGCCAGCAGCCGGACTAGCGGGAGGGGAAATGAGCAGTTCTTC.

The V gene is TRBV5-6, the J gene TRBJ2-5; D gene uncertain. CDR1 and CDR2 from the germline V gene are SGHDT and YYEEEE. This CDR3 has 15 residues. Trimming shortened V by 2 bases and J by 1 base, and 12 bases separated the two germline ends. This chain's CDR3 is CASSFLAAIQETQYF. The CDR3 nucleotides read TGTGCCAGCAGCTTCCTTGCGGCAATCCAAGAGACCCAGTACTTC.

The gene calls are TRBV9 and TRBJ2-1, with D perhaps TRBD2 (7 bases). Germline loops: CDR1 SGDLS, CDR2 YYNGEE. The CDR3 length is 20 residues. V was cut by 3 bases and J by 0 bases, with 25 bases left in between. CDR3 protein: CASSASQREGGTSSYNEQFF. CDR3 sequence (DNA): TGTGCCAGCAGCGCCTCACAGAGGGAGGGGGGGACAAGCTCCTACAATGAGCAGTTCTTC.

Here the CDR3 DNA reads TGTGCCTGGAGGCCGGGACAGGTGAACACTGAAGCTTTCTTT. Translation gives CAWRPGQVNTEAFF. V gene TRBV30 combines with J gene TRBJ1-1; 8 nucleotides line up with TRBD1. This CDR3 region has 14 residues. With 3 bases clipped from V and 0 bases from J, the junction kept 3 bases outside the gene matches. Germline lookup yields CDR1 GTSNPN and CDR2 SVGIG (reference sequence). Supplemented by reference TRBV30 and TRBJ1-1, the full variable domain reads SQTIHQWPATLVQPVGSPLSLECTVEGTSNPNLYWYRQAAGRGLQLLFYSVGIGQISSEVPQNLSASRPQDRQFILSSKKLLLSDSGFYLCAWRPGQVNTEAFFGQGTRLTVV.

This chain links TRBV11-3 with TRBJ1-1; weak D call: TRBD1 (5 bases). CDR3 size: 16 residues. The germline gives CDR1 SGHNT, CDR2 YENEEA. Trimming stripped 1 base from V and 5 bases from J, with 17 bases between. The CDR3 bases are TGTGCCAGCAGCTTAGCGCAGGGTAGACGGGTGACTGAAGCTTTCTTT. This encodes CASSLAQGRRVTEAFF.

The V and J genes are TRBV20-1 and TRBJ1-3, with D tentatively TRBD1 (6 bases). CDR3 size: 16 residues. CDR1 is DFQATT and CDR2 is SNEGSKA in the germline V gene (reference sequence). Trimming stripped 3 bases from V and 4 bases from J, with 19 bases between. The CDR3 is CSASLKTGVSGNTIYF. Written as DNA, the CDR3 is TGCAGTGCTAGTCTCAAGACAGGTGTGTCGGGAAACACCATATATTTT.

V is TRBV19 and J is TRBJ1-1; D is unresolved. The germline V and J ends were trimmed by 4 bases and 9 bases, with 21 bases remaining between them. The CDR3 consists of 15 residues. Looked up from germline, CDR1 is LNHDA and CDR2 is SQIVND (reference sequence). CDR3 loop: CASSNLRGGQGKAFF. The CDR3 DNA follows: TGTGCCAGTAGTAACCTTCGCGGCGGCCAAGGCAAAGCTTTCTTT.

This chain links TRBV18 with TRBJ1-1, with unresolved D. The V end was cut by 5 bases, the J end by 5 bases, with 12 bases between. The CDR3 sequence is 13 residues long. Germline lookup yields CDR1 KGHSH and CDR2 LQKENI. This chain's CDR3 is CASSSSTGTEAFF. CDR3 sequence (DNA): TGTGCCAGCTCATCCTCGACCGGGACTGAAGCTTTCTTT.